The present TCR beta chain was sequenced within a study of T cells after yellow fever vaccination. CDR1 is DFQATT and CDR2 is SNEGSKA in the germline V gene (reference sequence). Trimming removed 5 bases at V and 2 bases at J, with 14 bases between. This CDR3 has 14 amino acids. This clonotype was picked up many times. From the 5' RACE reads, TCRdb called clonotypes with MiXCR, one entry per CDR3 protein. In the table there are a few hundred thousand distinct CDR3 sequences, roughly a sixth of which are singletons. This chain connects TRBV20-1 to TRBJ2-3; maybe TRBD1 (5 bases). The sequence came from a man in his late teens or twenties who received the YFV17D yellow fever vaccine. The sequences come from PBMCs, collected 5 days after the first yellow fever vaccination. CDR3 protein: CSAPDRETTDTQYF. The CDR3 DNA reads as TGCAGTGCTCCCGACAGAGAAACCACAGATACGCAGTATTTT.